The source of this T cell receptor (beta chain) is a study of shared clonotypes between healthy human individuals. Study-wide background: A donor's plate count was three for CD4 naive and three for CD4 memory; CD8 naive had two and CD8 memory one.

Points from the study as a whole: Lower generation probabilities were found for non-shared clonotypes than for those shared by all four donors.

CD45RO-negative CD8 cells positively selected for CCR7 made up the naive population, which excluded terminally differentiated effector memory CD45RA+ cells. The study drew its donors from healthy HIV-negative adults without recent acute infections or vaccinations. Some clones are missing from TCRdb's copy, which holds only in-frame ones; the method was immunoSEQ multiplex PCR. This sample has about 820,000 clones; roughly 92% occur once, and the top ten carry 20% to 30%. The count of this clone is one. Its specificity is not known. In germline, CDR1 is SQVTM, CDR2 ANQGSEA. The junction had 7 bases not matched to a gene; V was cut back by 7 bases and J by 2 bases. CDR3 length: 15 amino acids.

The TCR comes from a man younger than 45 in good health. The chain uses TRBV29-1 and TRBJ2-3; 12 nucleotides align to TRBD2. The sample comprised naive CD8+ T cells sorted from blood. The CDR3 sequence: CSGTTSGSPTDTQYF. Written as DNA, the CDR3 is TGCAGCGGAACGACTAGCGGGAGTCCCACAGATACGCAGTATTTT.